The T cell receptor (beta chain) described here comes from a study of blood T cell repertoires in COVID-19. Study information: Donors in the United States, Italy and Spain gave samples during acute or convalescent COVID-19. T cells, B-cell-depleted T cells, or PBMCs supplied cDNA or gDNA.

Germline CDR1 is SGHAT and CDR2 is FQNNGV. This CDR3 region has 16 residues. The V gene lost 5 bases and the J gene lost 1 base, with 16 bases spanning the gap. Per the study methods: Estimated nucleated cell counts came from reference gene primer amplification. Some clones are missing from TCRdb's copy, which holds only in-frame ones; the method was immunoSEQ multiplex PCR. The V and J calls and clone size were taken over from that table, and D and trimming were inferred from the DNA. The sample consists of some 150,000 clones, about 91% of them appearing once. This receptor was taken from a woman between 45 and 60 years old with acute or convalescent COVID-19. Material: peripheral blood. The J gene is TRBJ2-3, the V gene TRBV11-2; a weak D match, TRBD2 (6 bases). The CDR3 DNA is TGTGCCAGCAGCCGATCGGGAGTAGCGGGCACAGATACGCAGTATTTT. Protein product: CASSRSGVAGTDTQYF.